The next 28 T cell receptor beta chains were all read from a single sample in a study of shared T cell receptors in the human thymus. Libraries were prepared by immunoSEQ multiplex PCR; TCRdb keeps only in-frame clonotypes and omits some of them. Among about 730,000 clones listed, approximately 85% were seen once. In addition, the sample was reused for a study of human thymus T cells.

The material sequenced was thymocytes. The receptors here all came from a girl under three years old with a congenital heart defect.

The V and J genes are TRBV6-5 and TRBJ2-7, with TRBD1 matching over 8 bases. The V segment lost 2 bases and the J segment 5 bases; nucleotides outside the gene matches: 2. CDR1 MNHEY and CDR2 SVGAGI come from the germline V gene. This CDR3 is built from 13 residues. The CDR3 DNA reads TGTGCCAGCAGTTACCCGGACAGGGACGAGCAGTACTTC. The encoded protein is CASSYPDRDEQYF.

The chain joins TRBV4-2 to TRBJ2-1, with TRBD2 identical over 10 bases. In germline, CDR1 is LGHNA, CDR2 YNFKEQ. The CDR3 totals 16 residues. Trimming removed 4 bases from V and 8 bases from J; junction bases left unmatched: 11. The CDR3: CASSRTSGDNRHEQFF. In DNA, the CDR3 is TGTGCCAGCAGCCGAACTAGCGGGGACAACAGGCATGAGCAGTTCTTC.

This chain joins TRBV5-1 and TRBJ1-1; TRBD1 is a possible D gene (5 bases). The CDR3 has 18 residues. Trimming removed 4 bases from V and 1 base from J, with 23 bases in between. Germline CDR1 SGHRS, CDR2 YFSETQ. Written as DNA, the CDR3 is TGCGCCAGCAGCGAAGGACTAACCGGGGACTTGCAGAACACTGAAGCTTTCTTT. Translated: CASSEGLTGDLQNTEAFF.

The CDR3 sequence is CAISDEISPADIQYF. The CDR3 DNA follows: TGTGCCATCAGTGATGAGATTAGCCCGGCTGACATTCAGTACTTC. The chain employs TRBV10-3 and TRBJ2-4; no clear D. The CDR3 covers 15 residues. The germline V gene has CDR1 ENHRY and CDR2 SYGVKD. Trimming removed 3 bases at V and 8 bases at J, with 17 bases between.

The chain recombines TRBV5-4 with TRBJ1-6; D call uncertain. Germline-derived CDR1 and CDR2 are SGHNT and YYREEE (reference sequence). This CDR3 is built from 15 residues. The germline V and J ends were trimmed by 4 bases and 0 bases, with 8 bases remaining between them. CDR3 in DNA: TGTGCCAGCAGCGATACGAGCTCCTATAATTCACCCCTCCACTTT. Its protein product is CASSDTSSYNSPLHF.

CDR3 residues: CASSPKVRVNTQYF. CDR3 in DNA: TGTGCCAGCTCACCCAAGGTCAGGGTAAATACGCAGTATTTT. V usage is TRBV18 and J usage is TRBJ2-3; possibly TRBD1 for D (5 bases). Between the trimmed V and J ends, which lost 3 bases and 7 bases, there was a span of 14 bases. This CDR3 contains 14 residues. Germline values: CDR1 KGHSH, CDR2 LQKENI.

J is TRBJ2-7 and V is TRBV27; no definite D call. This CDR3 comprises 15 residues. V was cut by 3 bases and J by 2 bases, with 14 bases left in between. Looked up from germline, CDR1 is MNHEY and CDR2 is SMNVEV (reference sequence). In nucleotides, the CDR3 is TGTGCCAGCAGTTTCCTCGGGTCAAACCCCTACGAGCAGTACTTC. Its translation: CASSFLGSNPYEQYF.

This chain uses TRBV7-2 with TRBJ1-4; D remains unclear. The CDR3 is 15 residues long. CDR1 SGHTA and CDR2 FQGNSA come from the germline V gene. Between the trimmed V and J ends, which lost 0 bases and 8 bases, there was a span of 13 bases. CDR3 amino acids: CASSLAGGSWEKLFF. In DNA, the CDR3 is TGTGCCAGCAGCTTAGCGGGAGGCAGTTGGGAAAAACTGTTTTTT.

V and J are TRBV10-3 and TRBJ1-1, with TRBD1 as a possible D gene (5 bases). The CDR3 length is 14 residues. Germline V CDR1 and CDR2: ENHRY, SYGVKD. V was shortened by 5 bases and J by 0 bases, with 10 bases between the two germline ends. CDR3 sequence reads: CAISPDTMNTEAFF. The CDR3, as DNA: TGTGCCATCAGTCCGGACACCATGAACACTGAAGCTTTCTTT.

This chain connects TRBV9 to TRBJ1-2, with D maybe TRBD1 (5 bases). Per germline, CDR1 SGDLS and CDR2 YYNGEE. V shed 0 bases and J shed 6 bases, with 9 bases lying between them. The CDR3 runs to 13 residues. Here the CDR3 DNA reads TGTGCCAGCAGCGTAGTGTCAGGGAATGGCTACACCTTC. It specifies CASSVVSGNGYTF.

This chain joins TRBV7-8 and TRBJ2-1; 8 nucleotides align to TRBD1. V dropped 5 bases and J dropped 7; count of bases not matched to a gene: 10. Germline V gene lookup returns CDR1 SGHVS and CDR2 FQNEAQ. The CDR3 is 15 amino acids. CDR3 residues: CASSHRTGNQNEQFF. The CDR3 nucleotides read TGTGCCAGCAGCCATCGGACAGGGAATCAGAATGAGCAGTTCTTC.

The CDR3 loop reads CASSQGRTEPQHF. CDR3 coding DNA: TGTGCCAGCTCACAGGGGCGCACAGAGCCCCAGCATTTT. This chain links TRBV18 with TRBJ1-5; maybe TRBD1 (5 bases). The CDR3 totals 13 residues. Germline CDR1 reads KGHSH; CDR2 reads LQKENI. Trimming removed 4 bases from V and 8 bases from J, with 12 bases in between.

This rearrangement joins TRBV6-6 to TRBJ1-5; the match to TRBD1 covers 7 bases. Germline values: CDR1 MNHNY, CDR2 SVGAGI (reference sequence). V gave up 2 bases and J gave up 11 bases; unmatched junction bases: 12. The CDR3 extends over 15 amino acids. The CDR3 spells CASSYRRQGFGAQHF. The CDR3 nucleotides read TGTGCCAGCAGTTACCGTCGACAGGGTTTTGGAGCCCAGCATTTT.

The chain combines TRBV7-9 with TRBJ1-2; 12 bases fit TRBD1. Germline V gene sequence: CDR1 SEHNR, CDR2 FQNEAQ (reference sequence). With V trimmed by 4 bases and J by 3 bases, 12 bases remained unmatched. This CDR3 has 18 amino acids. The CDR3 sequence: CASSSPAGTGGADYGYTF. For the CDR3, the DNA is TGTGCCAGCAGCTCCCCGGCCGGGACAGGGGGCGCTGACTATGGCTACACCTTC.

The CDR3 region has the DNA TGTGCCAGCAGTCCAGGAACAGGGTGGGTGGGCAATCAGCCCCAGCATTTT. Protein product: CASSPGTGWVGNQPQHF. This rearrangement joins TRBV7-6 to TRBJ1-5; D may be TRBD1 (6 bases). This CDR3 comprises 17 residues. The V end was cut by 6 bases, the J end by 2 bases, with 20 bases between. CDR1 SGHVS and CDR2 FNYEAQ come from the germline V gene.

V is TRBV5-1 and J is TRBJ2-3; 9 bases match TRBD2. V lost 0 bases and J lost 4; bases outside the gene matches: 18. The CDR3 contains 20 residues. Germline CDR1 reads SGHRS; CDR2 reads YFSETQ. The DNA of the CDR3 is TGCGCCAGCAGCTTGGGACGGGTTGCCTTAGCGGGGGTTTGTTCAGATACGCAGTATTTT. Residues: CASSLGRVALAGVCSDTQYF.

The chain has TRBV6-1 and TRBJ2-7, with a weak D call TRBD1 (5 bases). Looked up from germline, CDR1 is MNHNS and CDR2 is SASEGT. V was shortened by 1 base and J by 9 bases, with 13 bases between the two germline ends. The CDR3 runs to 13 residues. The CDR3 here is CASSEVRGMWQYF. The DNA for the CDR3 is TGTGCCAGCAGTGAAGTAAGGGGAATGTGGCAGTACTTC.

This chain uses TRBV2 with TRBJ2-7; 7 bases are shared with TRBD1. Germline V gene data show CDR1 as SNHLY and CDR2 as FYNNEI. V gave up 10 bases and J gave up 2 bases; unmatched junction bases: 11. CDR3 length: 14 residues. The CDR3 loop is CATHTGTATYEQYF. The CDR3, as DNA: TGTGCCACCCATACCGGGACAGCTACCTACGAGCAGTACTTC.

The chain joins TRBV5-1 to TRBJ2-7; D is possibly TRBD1 (5 bases). Trimming cost V 3 bases and J 2 bases, with 18 bases left between them. CDR3 size: 16 residues. The germline CDR1 and CDR2 sequences are SGHRS and YFSETQ. CDR3 residues: CASSSMPSAGTYEQYF. DNA for the CDR3: TGCGCCAGCAGCTCGATGCCTTCGGCAGGGACCTACGAGCAGTACTTC.

CDR3: CASSQDHERNSGGDNEQFF. As DNA, the CDR3 is TGCGCCAGCAGCCAAGATCATGAGAGGAATAGCGGGGGGGACAATGAGCAGTTCTTC. V and J are TRBV4-1 and TRBJ2-1; 11 bases line up with TRBD2. Germline assignment: CDR1 MGHRA and CDR2 YSYEKL. There are 19 residues in the CDR3. Losses at the gene ends were 0 bases for V and 5 bases for J; bases not matched to a gene: 12.

The rearrangement uses TRBV5-1 and TRBJ2-2; 9 bases map to TRBD1. The CDR3 extends over 18 amino acids. Per the germline V gene, CDR1 is SGHRS and CDR2 is YFSETQ. V was pared by 0 bases and J by 6 bases, with 12 bases of the junction left unmatched. CDR3 sequence (DNA): TGCGCCAGCAGCTTGGGTCTCCATCGGGACAGGGCACCCGGGGAGCTGTTTTTT. Encoded protein: CASSLGLHRDRAPGELFF.

V gene TRBV27 combines with J gene TRBJ1-4; D remains ambiguous. V was cut by 4 bases and J by 8 bases, with 14 bases left in between. The length of the CDR3 is 14 residues. Germline CDR1 is MNHEY and CDR2 is SMNVEV (reference sequence). Here the CDR3 DNA reads TGTGCCAGCAGTTCCCGTGGGCCCGAGGAAAAACTGTTTTTT. This encodes CASSSRGPEEKLFF.

The rearrangement uses TRBV4-3 and TRBJ2-5; the match to TRBD1 covers 7 bases. The V gene end was trimmed by 0 bases and the J gene end by 5 bases; junction bases not matched to a gene: 12. Germline CDR1 and CDR2: LGHNA and YSLEER. The CDR3 has 17 amino acids. The CDR3 DNA reads TGCGCCAGCAGCCAAGATCGGTGGCAGGGGGTCGGCGAGACCCAGTACTTC. As protein: CASSQDRWQGVGETQYF.

This chain joins TRBV5-1 and TRBJ2-1, with TRBD1 matching over 8 bases. Germline V lookup: CDR1 SGHRS, CDR2 YFSETQ. The CDR3 consists of 17 residues. V gave up 0 bases and J gave up 2 bases; unmatched junction bases: 7. The CDR3 here is CASSLGPRQGTYNEQFF. CDR3 coding DNA: TGCGCCAGCAGCTTGGGCCCCAGACAGGGGACCTACAATGAGCAGTTCTTC.

V gene TRBV7-3 combines with J gene TRBJ2-2; 9 bases align to TRBD1. With V trimmed by 5 bases and J by 2 bases, 6 bases remained unmatched. The CDR3 has 16 residues. Germline V gene lookup returns CDR1 SGHTA and CDR2 FQGTGA. The CDR3 sequence is CASSERDRDNTGELFF. The CDR3 DNA follows: TGTGCCAGCAGCGAGAGGGACAGGGATAACACCGGGGAGCTGTTTTTT. Using reference TRBV7-3 and TRBJ2-2 for the parts outside the CDR3, the full variable domain is GAGVSQTPSNKVTEKGKYVELRCDPISGHTALYWYRQSLGQGPEFLIYFQGTGAADDSGLPNDRFFAVRPEGSVSTLKIQRTERGDSAVYLCASSERDRDNTGELFFGEGSRLTVL.

The chain links TRBV7-8 to TRBJ1-6, with TRBD1 matching 8 bases. V shed 1 base and J 5 bases; nucleotides not matched to a gene: 16. The CDR3 extends over 20 amino acids. Germline lookup yields CDR1 SGHVS and CDR2 FQNEAQ. CDR3 bases: TGTGCCAGCAGCTTAGTAGGCAAGGACAGGGCGGAGGTTCATAATTCACCCCTCCACTTT. This encodes CASSLVGKDRAEVHNSPLHF.

The rearrangement uses TRBV5-1 and TRBJ2-7; 7 bases agree with TRBD1. This CDR3 is 15 amino acids long. V trimming: 3 bases; J trimming: 4 bases; junction bases outside the gene matches: 10. In germline, CDR1 is SGHRS, CDR2 YFSETQ. The CDR3 DNA sequence: TGCGCCAGCAGCTCCGGATTCCAACAGGGGTACGAGCAGTACTTC. It yields the protein CASSSGFQQGYEQYF.

This clone was observed a handful of times. The chain carries TRBV29-1 and TRBJ1-2; 11 bases align to TRBD1. The V and J ends lost 4 bases and 7 bases, in that order; junction bases with no gene match: 8. This CDR3 contains 14 residues. Looked up from germline, CDR1 is SQVTM and CDR2 is ANQGSEA. CDR3 loop: CSVGGTGGKRGYTF. In nucleotides, the CDR3 is TGCAGCGTTGGGGGGACAGGGGGAAAACGTGGCTACACCTTC.